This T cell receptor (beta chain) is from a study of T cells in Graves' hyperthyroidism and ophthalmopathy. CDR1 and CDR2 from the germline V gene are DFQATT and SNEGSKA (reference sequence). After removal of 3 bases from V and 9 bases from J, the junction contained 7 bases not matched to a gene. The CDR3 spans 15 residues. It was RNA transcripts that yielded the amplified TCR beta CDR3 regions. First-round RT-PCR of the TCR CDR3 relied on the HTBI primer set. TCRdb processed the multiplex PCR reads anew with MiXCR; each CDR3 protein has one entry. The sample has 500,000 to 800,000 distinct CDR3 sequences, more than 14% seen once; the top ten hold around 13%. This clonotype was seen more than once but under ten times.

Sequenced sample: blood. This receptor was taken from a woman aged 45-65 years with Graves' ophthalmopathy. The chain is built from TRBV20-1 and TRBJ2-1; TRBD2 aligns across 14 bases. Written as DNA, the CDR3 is TGCAGTGCTAGCCTGGGACTAGCGGGAGTTGTTGAGCAGTTCTTC. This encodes CSASLGLAGVVEQFF.